The entry below describes one TCR beta chain. Its matching antigen is unknown. These data come from a study of a mutant IDH1 vaccine in newly diagnosed glioma. As for the study in general: Vaccination was launched 4-6 weeks after radiotherapy alone, or with temozolomide cycles. Treated patients, about 60% male and around 38% female, averaged approximately 40 years of age. Standard pretreatment was either radiotherapy, temozolomide, or, for most, radiochemotherapy with temozolomide. Study-wide results and caveats: No link was apparently found between pseudoprogression and changes in top peripheral T cell clonotypes.

Trimming stripped 7 bases from V and 0 bases from J, with 13 bases between. This CDR3 has 15 residues. The germline gives CDR1 SGHTA, CDR2 FQGNSA. The time point denotes: week 11, during vaccination. The content of each vaccine dose was 300 ug of mutant IDH1 20-mer peptide, and topical imiquimod accompanied it. The data were produced by immunoSEQ multiplex PCR, yet TCRdb's version contains in-frame clones alone and is incomplete. The data show 110,000 or so clones, with approximately 87% seen just once and under 0.8% held by the top ten. Sequenced material: PBMCs, taken from a glioma patient whose treatment included an IDH1 peptide vaccine. The rearrangement links TRBV7-2 to TRBJ2-4; D unresolved. This sequence originates from a woman aged 50 to 65 with glioma. The CDR3 nucleotides read TGTGCCAGCACCGTGTTAGACGGAGCCAAAAACATTCAGTACTTC. It is translated as CASTVLDGAKNIQYF.